This record concerns one TCR beta chain sequence. The participants were between about 18 and 90 years old and came from 24 US areas. Cohorts were assigned according to the clinical history that participants reported. The sample originates from a study of blood T cell repertoires in COVID-19. As originally analysed: Estimation of nucleated cell counts was performed using reference gene primer amplification. Assay used: immunoSEQ multiplex PCR; TCRdb lists only in-frame clones, some missing. For V, J and clone size, that table is used; D and trimming come from the DNA. Altogether about 200,000 clones are present, around 85% being singletons, with the ten largest covering roughly a sixth. This CDR3 contains 13 residues. V lost 7 bases, J lost 3 bases, and 4 bases stayed unmatched. From germline, CDR1 is MDHEN and CDR2 SYDVKM.

The receptor's source is a man in his forties who had recovered from COVID-19. What was sequenced was PBMCs or T cells enriched from blood (not recorded which). This sequence joins TRBV28 and TRBJ2-3; 7 bases align to TRBD2. As DNA, the CDR3 is TGTGCCAGCATTGGTAGCGGGACAGATACGCAGTATTTT. It codes for CASIGSGTDTQYF.